The sequence of this T cell receptor beta chain was determined in a study of cytomegalovirus exposure and HLA in healthy donors. Overall study findings and caveats: According to an earlier analysis, most TCR beta V segments yielded productive rearrangements about 90% or about 30% of the time. Links to common viral pathogens appeared, in a later analysis, for several of the most significant clusters.

Note on this clone: Its target is not known.

Amplification used 60 Vbeta primers and 13 Jbeta primers. The table came from immunoSEQ multiplex PCR; TCRdb's copy has only in-frame clones and leaves some out. This table has about 210,000 clones, about 88% appearing once. Germline loops: CDR1 WNHNN, CDR2 SYGVQD (reference sequence). This CDR3 has 12 amino acids. Sequenced: PBMCs. This receptor was taken from a girl aged 2-10 years in good health and CMV-seronegative. J is TRBJ1-5 and V is TRBV10-1, with TRBD1 matching 7 bases. The CDR3 nucleotides read TGCGAACCGGGACAGTACAATCAGCCCCAGCATTTT. The encoded protein is CEPGQYNQPQHF.